This passage covers 17 T cell receptor beta chains from one sample sequenced in a study of control samples from healthy donors and cancer patients. Clones were read by immunoSEQ multiplex PCR, and TCRdb kept only the in-frame ones, dropping some. The sample yields tens of thousands of clones, roughly nine tenths seen once. The specimen sequenced was blood. The receptor set was obtained from a woman in her forties or fifties in good health.

This clone was observed a few times. The CDR3 reads CSVTDHIQYF. The CDR3, as DNA: TGCAGTGTCACGGACCACATTCAGTACTTC. The rearrangement joins TRBV20-1 to TRBJ2-4; D remains ambiguous. CDR3 size: 10 residues. Germline V gene sequence: CDR1 DFQATT, CDR2 SNEGSKA (reference sequence). V dropped 7 bases and J dropped 8 bases, with 9 bases sitting between them.

J is TRBJ2-1 and V is TRBV9; 7 bases match TRBD2. V dropped 3 bases and J dropped 8; count of bases not matched to a gene: 8. The CDR3 runs to 14 residues. Germline CDR1 is SGDLS and CDR2 is YYNGEE. CDR3 DNA sequence: TGTGCCAGCAGCGGGACTAGGGTTGGGCATGAGCAGTTCTTC. Translated, it gives CASSGTRVGHEQFF.

The rearrangement joins TRBV5-1 to TRBJ2-5; 8 nucleotides agree with TRBD2. The CDR3 is made up of 15 amino acids. CDR1 and CDR2 from the germline V gene are SGHRS and YFSETQ. With 3 bases clipped from V and 4 bases from J, the junction kept 8 bases outside the gene matches. The CDR3 is CASSWEAGGVETQYF. As DNA, the CDR3 is TGCGCCAGCAGCTGGGAGGCGGGAGGAGTAGAGACCCAGTACTTC.

The V call is TRBV10-3, the J call TRBJ1-2; perhaps TRBD1 as D (6 bases). CDR3 length: 13 residues. Between the trimmed V and J ends, which lost 8 bases and 4 bases, there was a span of 14 bases. Per the germline V gene, CDR1 is ENHRY and CDR2 is SYGVKD. The DNA for the CDR3 is TGTGCCATCGCCCGAGGGGGTAGCTATGGCTACACCTTC. It specifies CAIARGGSYGYTF.

The J gene is TRBJ2-5, the V gene TRBV7-6; no definite D call. With 0 bases removed from V and 3 bases from J, the gap between germline ends came to 11 bases. The CDR3 consists of 15 residues. Germline-derived CDR1 and CDR2 are SGHVS and FNYEAQ. The CDR3: CASSLAETEKETQYF. CDR3 DNA: TGTGCCAGCAGCTTAGCAGAGACGGAAAAAGAGACCCAGTACTTC. Full variable domain (rest looked up from reference TRBV7-6 and TRBJ2-5): GAGVSQSPRYKVTKRGQDVALRCDPISGHVSLYWYRQALGQGPEFLTYFNYEAQQDKSGLPNDRFSAERPEGSISTLTIQRTEQRDSAMYRCASSLAETEKETQYFGPGTRLLVL.

The J gene is TRBJ1-1, the V gene TRBV18; D call uncertain. The CDR3 sequence is 14 residues long. The germline V and J ends were trimmed by 3 bases and 4 bases, with 12 bases remaining between them. CDR1 is KGHSH and CDR2 is LQKENI in the germline V gene. The CDR3 bases are TGTGCCAGCTCACCTCTTCAGACAACCACTGAAGCTTTCTTT. It codes for CASSPLQTTTEAFF.

This clone has a single count. The genes are TRBV10-3 and TRBJ1-4; 9 nucleotides align to TRBD1. There are 14 residues in the CDR3. Germline values: CDR1 ENHRY, CDR2 SYGVKD. The J segment lost 9 bases and the V segment lost 2 bases, leaving 4 bases of the junction unmatched. CDR3 DNA sequence: TGTGCCATCAGTGAGGGGACAGGGACCCAAAAACTGTTTTTT. Protein product: CAISEGTGTQKLFF.

As to this clone: The sample carries other DNA sequences with the same CDR3. The chain couples TRBV5-1 to TRBJ2-1, with 8 bases matching TRBD1. The junction had 9 bases not matched to a gene; V was cut back by 7 bases and J by 6 bases. The CDR3 is 14 residues long. The germline gives CDR1 SGHRS, CDR2 YFSETQ. The CDR3 sequence: CASSPGGDGNEQFF. The CDR3, as DNA: TGCGCCAGCTCCCCAGGGGGCGACGGCAATGAGCAGTTCTTC.

The chain couples TRBV2 to TRBJ2-7; TRBD2 might be the D (5 bases). Germline loops: CDR1 SNHLY, CDR2 FYNNEI. The CDR3 contains 13 residues. With 5 bases removed from V and 6 bases from J, the gap between germline ends came to 14 bases. The CDR3 nucleotides are TGTGCCAGCAGTCACGATACTAGACCCGAGCAGTACTTC. Protein sequence: CASSHDTRPEQYF.

V is TRBV5-1 and J is TRBJ1-1; D remains unclear. In germline, CDR1 is SGHRS, CDR2 YFSETQ. V dropped 6 bases and J dropped 8 bases, with 17 bases sitting between them. CDR3 length: 13 residues. The CDR3, as DNA: TGCGCCAGCACCGTGGACGGTGGGCTAGAAGCTTTCTTT. It yields the protein CASTVDGGLEAFF.

This chain joins TRBV9 and TRBJ2-3; 11 nucleotides agree with TRBD2. V lost 0 bases, J lost 2 bases, and 5 bases stayed unmatched. The CDR3 sequence is 17 residues long. Per the germline V gene, CDR1 is SGDLS and CDR2 is YYNGEE. In DNA form, the CDR3 reads TGTGCCAGCAGCGTAGAGGAGACTAGCGGGAACACAGATACGCAGTATTTT. Its protein is CASSVEETSGNTDTQYF.

The chain recombines TRBV30 with TRBJ2-3, with 12 bases fitting TRBD2. The germline gives CDR1 GTSNPN, CDR2 SVGIG (reference sequence). This CDR3 is built from 16 residues. V lost 5 bases, J lost 2 bases, and 8 bases stayed unmatched. The CDR3 loop is CAWDPGLAGYTDTQYF. CDR3 nucleotides: TGTGCCTGGGATCCCGGACTAGCGGGATACACAGATACGCAGTATTTT.

The J gene is TRBJ2-2, the V gene TRBV7-2; 7 bases agree with TRBD2. The trim removed 4 bases at V and 4 bases at J, leaving 6 bases unmatched. Per germline, CDR1 SGHTA and CDR2 FQGNSA. The CDR3 length is 15 residues. CDR3 protein: CASSSGLGGTGELFF. CDR3 coding DNA: TGTGCCAGCAGCTCAGGACTAGGAGGCACCGGGGAGCTGTTTTTT.

The chain has TRBV6-5 and TRBJ2-1; D remains ambiguous. Trimming removed 8 bases at V and 7 bases at J, with 12 bases between. Looked up from germline, CDR1 is MNHEY and CDR2 is SVGAGI. This CDR3 has 12 residues. The CDR3 is CASAPPQNEQFF. The CDR3 DNA is TGTGCCAGCGCCCCCCCCCAGAATGAGCAGTTCTTC.

The gene calls are TRBV29-1 and TRBJ1-2, with TRBD1 identical over 8 bases. Germline V CDR1 and CDR2: SQVTM, ANQGSEA. Trimming removed 8 bases from V and 8 bases from J; junction bases left unmatched: 7. The CDR3 has 11 residues. CDR3 bases: TGCAGCCAGAAGGACAGGGAGGGCTACACCTTC. It codes for CSQKDREGYTF.

V gene TRBV27 combines with J gene TRBJ2-1, with D perhaps matching TRBD2 (7 bases). With 6 bases removed from V and 6 bases from J, the gap between germline ends came to 15 bases. This CDR3 spans 14 amino acids. The germline V gene has CDR1 MNHEY and CDR2 SMNVEV (reference sequence). The CDR3 DNA is TGTGCCAGCAGAGGGGGGGATCTTTTCAATGAGCAGTTCTTC. Encoded protein: CASRGGDLFNEQFF.

Comment on this clone: Other nucleotide sequences in the sample specify the same CDR3. The V gene is TRBV5-1, the J gene TRBJ2-7; 9 bases map to TRBD2. The CDR3 has 15 residues. V was clipped by 4 bases and J by 4 bases; unmatched bases: 9. The germline V gene encodes CDR1 SGHRS and CDR2 YFSETQ. The CDR3 nucleotides read TGCGCCAGCAGCCTCAATAGCGGGAGAAGTTACGAGCAGTACTTC. Its protein is CASSLNSGRSYEQYF. Together with reference TRBV5-1 and TRBJ2-7, the CDR3 gives the full variable domain: KAGVTQTPRYLIKTRGQQVTLSCSPISGHRSVSWYQQTPGQGLQFLFEYFSETQRNKGNFPGRFSGRQFSNSRSEMNVSTLELGDSALYLCASSLNSGRSYEQYFGPGTRLTVT.